The rows below give T cell receptor beta chains drawn from one sample of a study of Ad26.COV2.S vaccination and SARS-CoV-2 variants. The protocol was immunoSEQ multiplex PCR, while the TCRdb copy is restricted to in-frame clones and leaves out a portion. The sample consists of approximately 360,000 clones, roughly four fifths of them appearing once. The sample consisted of peripheral blood, taken in a trial of Ad26.COV2.S vaccine versus placebo. The receptors derive from a person between 18 and 59 years old who received the Ad26.COV2.S COVID-19 vaccine or a placebo. CDR3s include the opening cysteine and the closing phenylalanine or tryptophan. The D gene is left open where the match is weak. Rows may omit the clone size; those that give it use once, few, many or a size class.

d_gene	v_gene	j_gene	abundance	CDR3nt	CDR3aa
-	TRBV28	TRBJ1-2	-	TGTGCCAGCAGTCCCTATGAACGGCTCGGCTACACCTTC	CASSPYERLGYTF
-	TRBV5-6	TRBJ1-1	-	TGTGCCAGCAGCTTGGCGGTTGAAGCTTTCTTT	CASSLAVEAFF
TRBD2	TRBV24-1	TRBJ2-1	-	TGTGCCACCAGTGATCGGCGGGGGAACTACAATGAGCAGTTCTTC	CATSDRRGNYNEQFF
-	TRBV6-2/TRBV6-3	TRBJ2-3	-	TGTGCCAGCAGCAATCAGGGACCTAGCACAGATACGCAGTATTTT	CASSNQGPSTDTQYF
-	TRBV5-1	TRBJ2-5	-	TGCGCCAGCAGCTTTTCCGGCCAAGAGACCCAGTACTTC	CASSFSGQETQYF
-	TRBV5-1	TRBJ2-7	-	TGCGCCAGCAGCTTGAGGCCAGGGGAGTCCCACGAGCAGTACTTC	CASSLRPGESHEQYF
-	TRBV15	TRBJ1-1	-	TGTGCCACCAGCAGAGGCGGGTTGAACACTGAAGCTTTCTTT	CATSRGGLNTEAFF
-	TRBV3-1/TRBV3-2	TRBJ1-4	-	TGTGCCAGCAGCCAGGCAGGGGCGGCAACTAATGAAAAACTGTTTTTT	CASSQAGAATNEKLFF
-	TRBV7-9	TRBJ2-1	-	TGTGCCAGCAGTTACACACGGACCATAAATGAGCAGTTCTTC	CASSYTRTINEQFF
-	TRBV6-1	TRBJ2-2	once	TGTGCCAGCAGTGAAGTGCTGGGTGCCTGGGGGGAGGAGCTGTTTTTT	CASSEVLGAWGEELFF
-	TRBV6-5	TRBJ1-2	-	TGTGCCAGCAGTTACCGGACAGCGAACTATGGCTACACCTTC	CASSYRTANYGYTF
-	TRBV2	TRBJ1-2	-	TGTGCCAGCAGTGAAAAAAGGGTACGAACCAACTATGGCTACACCTTC	CASSEKRVRTNYGYTF
TRBD1	TRBV19	TRBJ1-2	-	TGTGCCAGTAGTGGGACAGGGGTCGGAGCTAACTATGGCTACACCTTC	CASSGTGVGANYGYTF
-	TRBV11-2	TRBJ2-7	-	TGTGCCAGCAGCTTAGATAATGGGAGAGAGCAGTACTTC	CASSLDNGREQYF
TRBD1	TRBV6-1	TRBJ1-2	-	TGTGCCAGCAGTGATACAGGGGGCCGGTATGGCTACACCTTC	CASSDTGGRYGYTF
-	TRBV2	TRBJ1-2	-	TGTGCCAGCAGGAGGACAGACTATGGCTACACCTTC	CASRRTDYGYTF
-	TRBV4-1	TRBJ2-2	-	TGCGCCAGCAGCCAAGTCTCTCACATCGCAACCGGGGAGCTGTTTTTT	CASSQVSHIATGELFF
TRBD1	TRBV9	TRBJ1-2	-	TGTGCCAGCAGCCCTGGGGGGACAGTCTCGGCTCAATATGGCTACACCTTC	CASSPGGTVSAQYGYTF
TRBD2	TRBV7-9	TRBJ2-7	once	TGTGCCAGCAGCACCACTAGCGGGGACCCCTACGAGCAGTACTTC	CASSTTSGDPYEQYF
-	TRBV6-4	TRBJ2-7	-	TGTGCCAGCAGTCGCAATCGAGACCTTAACTTC	CASSRNRDLNF
-	TRBV27	TRBJ2-1	-	TGTGCCAGCAGTTCAGGGGTACTGGCCTACAATGAGCAGTTCTTC	CASSSGVLAYNEQFF
-	TRBV4-3	TRBJ1-1	-	TGCGCCAGCAGCCAAGATCGGGTGGGACCGGAAGCTTTCTTT	CASSQDRVGPEAFF
TRBD1	TRBV7-3	TRBJ1-3	-	TGTGCCAGCGGGACAGGCTCTGGAAACACCATATATTTT	CASGTGSGNTIYF
TRBD2	TRBV6-4	TRBJ2-1	-	TGTGCCAGCAGTAACGACGGGACTACAAGTGAGCAGTTCTTC	CASSNDGTTSEQFF
-	TRBV9	TRBJ2-7	-	TGTGCCAGCAGCGCAACAGCGACTGGGTACGAGCAGTACTTC	CASSATATGYEQYF
TRBD1	TRBV7-2	TRBJ1-2	-	TGTGCCAGCAGCCCAGGACAGGCCGGCTACACCTTC	CASSPGQAGYTF
-	TRBV6-1	TRBJ1-1	-	TGTGCCAGCACCTCCCCTCGGGGCAACACTGAAGCTTTCTTT	CASTSPRGNTEAFF
-	TRBV29-1	TRBJ1-1	-	TGCAGCGCAGCCGGGGCCACCACTGAAGCTTTCTTT	CSAAGATTEAFF
-	TRBV24-1	TRBJ2-3	-	TGTGCCACCAGTGATTTGCTGGACACAGAGTATTTT	CATSDLLDTEYF
TRBD2	TRBV5-6	TRBJ2-1	-	TGTGCCAGCAGCCTGGGAGCGGGGTCCTACAATGAGCAGTTCTTC	CASSLGAGSYNEQFF
-	TRBV24-1	TRBJ1-4	few	TGTGCCACCAGTGAGCGACAGTTAAATGAAAAACTGTTTTTT	CATSERQLNEKLFF
TRBD2	TRBV30	TRBJ2-5	once	TGTGCCTGGAGTTCCGTGACTAGCGCCCAAGAGACCCAGTACTTC	CAWSSVTSAQETQYF
TRBD1	TRBV29-1	TRBJ1-2	-	TGCAGCGTTGAGCCCAGGGGGCTCTATGGCTACACCTTC	CSVEPRGLYGYTF
-	TRBV4-1	TRBJ2-2	-	TGCGCCAGCAGCCAAGCGACTGGGGGCGGGGAGCTGTTTTTT	CASSQATGGGELFF
-	TRBV11-1	TRBJ1-4	-	TGTGCCAGCAGCCCAGGGAGGGCTTACGGAAAACTGTTTTTT	CASSPGRAYGKLFF
-	TRBV9	TRBJ1-4	-	TGTGCCAGCAGCGTTTATAATGAAAAACTGTTTTTT	CASSVYNEKLFF
-	TRBV6-5	TRBJ1-2	-	TGTGCCAGCGGACAGACCTACTATGGCTACACCTTC	CASGQTYYGYTF
-	TRBV19	TRBJ1-2	-	TGTGCCAGTAGTATAGGGGGGACGGATTATGGCTACACCTTC	CASSIGGTDYGYTF
-	TRBV19	TRBJ2-1	-	TGTGCCAGTAGTAGTGGCGCGGGGTGGGTGCATGAGCAGTTCTTC	CASSSGAGWVHEQFF
-	TRBV7-3	TRBJ2-3	-	TGTGCCAGCAGCCCTCGACACCCAGATACGCAGTATTTT	CASSPRHPDTQYF
-	TRBV15	TRBJ1-3	-	TGTGCCACCAGCAGAGATCGGGGGGCGAATGGAAACACCATATATTTT	CATSRDRGANGNTIYF
TRBD2	TRBV7-8	TRBJ2-1	-	TGTGCCAGCCACCCTAGCGGGGGGGCCTTAGATGAGCAGTTCTTC	CASHPSGGALDEQFF
TRBD2	TRBV6-5	TRBJ2-2	-	TGTGCCAGCAGTTTCGCGGGGGGACTAAACACCGGGGAGCTGTTTTTT	CASSFAGGLNTGELFF
-	TRBV4-3	TRBJ1-2	-	TGCGCCAGCAGCCAAGATGGGGCAGGGGCCCACTATGGCTACACCTTC	CASSQDGAGAHYGYTF
TRBD2	TRBV27	TRBJ2-1	once	TGTGCCAGCAGTTTAGTACTAGCGGGGGATGAGCAGTTCTTC	CASSLVLAGDEQFF
-	TRBV19	TRBJ1-1	-	TGTGCCAGTAGTGTGGGGGCTGAAGCTTTCTTT	CASSVGAEAFF
-	TRBV18	TRBJ2-1	-	TGTGCCAGCTCAGCCGGGCTCGCGGGTGAGCAGTTCTTC	CASSAGLAGEQFF
-	TRBV7-9	TRBJ1-4	once	TGTGCCAGCAGCTTAGATTCCGAGGGGGCTAATGAAAAACTGTTTTTT	CASSLDSEGANEKLFF
-	TRBV2	TRBJ2-6	-	TGTGCCAGCAGCACAGATTCCCGGGCCAACGTCCTGACTTTC	CASSTDSRANVLTF
TRBD1	TRBV12-5	TRBJ2-5	-	TGTGCTAGTGGTTTGACCAGGGGGTATCAAGAGACCCAGTACTTC	CASGLTRGYQETQYF
TRBD1	TRBV27	TRBJ2-6	once	TGTGCCAGCAGTTCGACCAAGACAGGGCTCTACTCTGGGGCCAACGTCCTGACTTTC	CASSSTKTGLYSGANVLTF
-	TRBV13	TRBJ1-1	-	TGTGCCAGCAGCTTAGGAGCTCTACGGGACACTGAAGCTTTCTTT	CASSLGALRDTEAFF
-	TRBV7-6	TRBJ2-3	-	TGTGCCAGCAGCTTCCGCTTCGGCGGGTATTTCACAGATACGCAGTATTTT	CASSFRFGGYFTDTQYF
TRBD1	TRBV3-1/TRBV3-2	TRBJ1-2	-	TGTGCCAGCAGCCAGCACAGGGGGAGATCTAGTGGCTACACCTTC	CASSQHRGRSSGYTF